Shown below are 25 T cell receptor beta chains from a single sample sequenced in a study of cytomegalovirus exposure and HLA in healthy donors. Researchers ran the PCR with 60 Vbeta and 13 Jbeta primers. Clones were read by immunoSEQ multiplex PCR, and TCRdb kept only the in-frame ones, dropping some. The profile covers roughly 100,000 clones, with over 70% appearing a single time and around 8.6% taken by the ten largest. The sample comprised PBMCs. The receptors were sampled from a woman aged 40 to 50 in good health and CMV-seropositive.

The V gene is TRBV2, the J gene TRBJ2-7; 7 bases match TRBD1. The germline CDR1 and CDR2 sequences are SNHLY and FYNNEI. V trimming: 4 bases; J trimming: 5 bases; junction bases outside the gene matches: 5. This CDR3 is 13 amino acids long. The CDR3 coding sequence is TGTGCCAGCAGTGCTCCGACAGGGAACGAGCAGTACTTC. This codes for CASSAPTGNEQYF.

This sequence joins TRBV6-6 and TRBJ1-6, with TRBD1 identical over 8 bases. V lost 4 bases, J lost 10 bases, and 9 bases stayed unmatched. Germline V lookup: CDR1 MNHNY, CDR2 SVGAGI (reference sequence). CDR3 size: 15 residues. The DNA for the CDR3 is TGTGCCAGCAGTTCGCTCGGACAGGGAGGCTCACCCCTCCACTTT. As protein: CASSSLGQGGSPLHF.

The V call is TRBV6-4, the J call TRBJ2-1, with 9 bases lining up with TRBD1. Germline loops: CDR1 MRHNA, CDR2 SNTAGT. This CDR3 comprises 16 residues. The V gene end was trimmed by 2 bases and the J gene end by 4 bases; junction bases not matched to a gene: 6. The CDR3 reads CASSDTGQGQYNEQFF. CDR3 bases: TGTGCCAGCAGTGACACGGGACAGGGACAATACAATGAGCAGTTCTTC.

The J gene is TRBJ1-1, the V gene TRBV6-4; tentative D call: TRBD1 (6 bases). Germline V gene data show CDR1 as MRHNA and CDR2 as SNTAGT. The CDR3 totals 14 residues. Trimming stripped 5 bases from V and 5 bases from J, with 15 bases between. This chain's CDR3 is CASSPDRRRTEAFF. CDR3 in DNA: TGTGCCAGCAGTCCGGACAGACGGCGTACTGAAGCTTTCTTT.

The chain carries TRBV11-2 and TRBJ1-1; D gene unclear. The germline V gene has CDR1 SGHAT and CDR2 FQNNGV. The CDR3 consists of 13 residues. Trimming pared 4 bases from V and 0 bases from J, leaving 6 bases between. In DNA form, the CDR3 reads TGTGCCAGCAGCTCAGGAATGAACACTGAAGCTTTCTTT. Amino acids: CASSSGMNTEAFF.

This clone came up a few times. The V call is TRBV14, the J call TRBJ2-1, with TRBD2 matching 14 bases. The V gene end was trimmed by 1 base and the J gene end by 8 bases; junction bases not matched to a gene: 10. Germline CDR1 is SGHDN and CDR2 is FVKESK. The CDR3 is 18 amino acids. Written as DNA, the CDR3 is TGTGCCAGCAGCCAAGTTGCTGAGACTAGCGGGAGGGCCCATGAGCAGTTCTTC. Translated, it gives CASSQVAETSGRAHEQFF.

The genes are TRBV13 and TRBJ2-5; TRBD2 matches at 8 bases. The tail of the sequence fits TRBJ2-7 better, so the J call may be wrong. Germline V gene sequence: CDR1 PRHDT, CDR2 FYEKMQ (reference sequence). This CDR3 has 17 residues. CDR3 DNA sequence: TGTGCCAGCAGTAATTCCCGGGAGGGCAGGAGCTCCTACGAGCAGTACTTC. This gives the protein CASSNSREGRSSYEQYF.

V and J are TRBV4-1 and TRBJ2-3; D may be TRBD2 (5 bases). CDR3 length: 15 amino acids. Looked up from germline, CDR1 is MGHRA and CDR2 is YSYEKL. V was cut by 2 bases and J by 4 bases, with 13 bases left in between. CDR3 in DNA: TGCGCCAGCAGCCAATTTTCGGGGTTGCCAGATACGCAGTATTTT. Protein sequence: CASSQFSGLPDTQYF.

The rearrangement uses TRBV29-1 and TRBJ2-3; D remains ambiguous. Germline loops: CDR1 SQVTM, CDR2 ANQGSEA. Trimming cost V 7 bases and J 3 bases, with 14 bases left between them. The CDR3 extends over 13 amino acids. CDR3: CSGGSEATDTQYF. The CDR3 DNA reads as TGCAGCGGAGGAAGTGAGGCTACAGATACGCAGTATTTT.

The gene calls are TRBV28 and TRBJ1-1; no definite D call. Germline-derived CDR1 and CDR2 are MDHEN and SYDVKM. The V end lost 6 bases, the J end lost 0 bases, and 11 bases lay between the germline ends. The CDR3 is made up of 14 amino acids. The CDR3: CASSLLDLNTEAFF. CDR3 in DNA: TGTGCCAGCAGCCTACTAGACTTGAACACTGAAGCTTTCTTT.

This clone was recorded only once. V gene TRBV28 combines with J gene TRBJ2-2, with 11 bases identical to TRBD2. Germline V lookup: CDR1 MDHEN, CDR2 SYDVKM. Trimming cost V 11 bases and J 5 bases; bases outside gene matches: 13. The CDR3 is 16 amino acids. CDR3 sequence: CAGTDGLAGGTGELFF. The CDR3 DNA follows: TGTGCCGGCACCGACGGGCTAGCGGGAGGTACCGGGGAGCTGTTTTTT.

This clone was observed a few times. This chain uses TRBV15 with TRBJ2-2; D is uncertain. The CDR3 consists of 12 residues. V was trimmed by 1 base and J by 7 bases, leaving 4 bases between them. Looked up from germline, CDR1 is LNHNV and CDR2 is YYDKDF (reference sequence). CDR3 in amino acids: CATSRGYGELFF. DNA for the CDR3: TGTGCCACCAGCAGAGGTTACGGGGAGCTGTTTTTT. Drawing the rest from reference TRBV15 and TRBJ2-2, the complete variable domain is DAMVIQNPRYQVTQFGKPVTLSCSQTLNHNVMYWYQQKSSQAPKLLFHYYDKDFNNEADTPDNFQSRRPNTSFCFLDIRSPGLGDTAMYLCATSRGYGELFFGEGSRLTVL.

The chain joins TRBV7-9 to TRBJ1-1; no clear D gene. The germline V gene encodes CDR1 SEHNR and CDR2 FQNEAQ (reference sequence). Trimming took off 5 bases at V and 3 bases at J, with 13 bases between the two ends. The CDR3 sequence is 14 residues long. The CDR3 protein is CASSHGWRDTEAFF. The CDR3 DNA is TGTGCCAGCAGCCACGGGTGGCGGGACACTGAAGCTTTCTTT.

Only one count was recorded for this clone. The chain has TRBV19 and TRBJ2-7; no clear D gene. This CDR3 has 15 residues. Germline CDR1 and CDR2: LNHDA and SQIVND (reference sequence). Trimming stripped 1 base from V and 4 bases from J, with 14 bases between. Written as DNA, the CDR3 is TGTGCCAGTAGTATAGGGGCCGCAGTAGATTACGAGCAGTACTTC. Translating it yields CASSIGAAVDYEQYF.

The chain links TRBV11-2 to TRBJ2-5, with 9 bases lining up with TRBD1. The germline CDR1 and CDR2 sequences are SGHAT and FQNNGV. CDR3 length: 17 amino acids. The J segment lost 6 bases and the V segment lost 0 bases, leaving 11 bases of the junction unmatched. CDR3 region: CASSLDGGTGLGKTQYF. In DNA, the CDR3 is TGTGCCAGCAGCTTAGATGGCGGGACAGGGTTAGGAAAGACCCAGTACTTC.

The CDR3 region has the DNA TGTGCCAGCAGCTTAGCAGGCTGGGGAGGCGGTAAGTTCTTC. Translating it yields CASSLAGWGGGKFF. The genes are TRBV11-2 and TRBJ2-1; TRBD2 is a possible D gene (6 bases). V lost 1 base to trimming and J lost 14 bases, with 18 bases between them. The CDR3 is 14 amino acids. Germline V gene sequence: CDR1 SGHAT, CDR2 FQNNGV.

Remarks on this clone: Distinct nucleotide sequences in the sample also encode this CDR3. This chain joins TRBV9 and TRBJ1-1, with D possibly TRBD1 on 5 matching bases. The CDR3 extends over 14 amino acids. Germline CDR1 and CDR2: SGDLS and YYNGEE. V gave up 0 bases and J gave up 1 base, with 7 bases separating them. CDR3 sequence: CASSVGQGNTEAFF. CDR3 nucleotides: TGTGCCAGCAGCGTAGGGCAGGGGAACACTGAAGCTTTCTTT.

The count of this clone is one. The chain combines TRBV10-3 with TRBJ2-3, with 13 positions matching TRBD2. Germline V gene sequence: CDR1 ENHRY, CDR2 SYGVKD. V was pared by 3 bases and J by 4 bases, with 10 bases of the junction left unmatched. This CDR3 is 18 amino acids long. CDR3 DNA sequence: TGTGCCATCAGTGACCCTACTAGCGGGAGGGGTGGGCCAGATACGCAGTATTTT. Residues: CAISDPTSGRGGPDTQYF.

Concerning this clone itself: The junction departs from germline at one end; a sequencing error may be responsible. J is TRBJ1-6 and V is TRBV2; D not resolved. Looked up from germline, CDR1 is SNHLY and CDR2 is FYNNEI. The CDR3 runs to 13 residues. The CDR3 nucleotides read TGTGCCAGCAGAGAAGTTGAGAATTCACCCCTCCACTTT. As protein: CASREVENSPLHF. Based on the CDR3 plus reference TRBV2 and TRBJ1-6, the full variable domain is EPEVTQTPSHQVTQMGQEVILRCVPISNHLYFYWYRQILGQKVEFLVSFYNNEISEKSEIFDDQFSVERPDGSNFTLKIRSTKLEDSAMYFCASREVENSPLHFGNGTRLTVT.

The rearrangement joins TRBV19 to TRBJ1-5; D perhaps matches TRBD1 (5 bases). Germline V gives CDR1 LNHDA, CDR2 SQIVND (reference sequence). The CDR3 covers 19 residues. Between the trimmed V and J ends, which lost 2 bases and 0 bases, there was a span of 20 bases. DNA of the CDR3: TGTGCCAGTAGTATACCTTTCATTGGGAGGGGTGGTAGCAATCAGCCCCAGCATTTT. Amino acids: CASSIPFIGRGGSNQPQHF.

V and J are TRBV5-1 and TRBJ1-4; perhaps TRBD1 as D (5 bases). The CDR3 covers 14 residues. The V gene's germline CDR1 is SGHRS and CDR2 YFSETQ. Trimming took off 3 bases at V and 3 bases at J, with 9 bases between the two ends. The CDR3 nucleotides are TGCGCCAGCAGCTCAGGGCTGGCTAATGAAAAACTGTTTTTT. As protein: CASSSGLANEKLFF.

The chain recombines TRBV16 with TRBJ1-2; 7 bases fit TRBD1. CDR1 is KGHSY, CDR2 FQNENV, per germline. This CDR3 is 16 amino acids long. The J segment lost 4 bases and the V segment lost 1 base, leaving 9 bases of the junction unmatched. CDR3 sequence (DNA): TGTGCCAGCAGCCAATTCGAGACAGGGTATTCCTATGGCTACACCTTC. Its protein is CASSQFETGYSYGYTF.

The chain combines TRBV4-2 with TRBJ2-7, with 13 bases aligning to TRBD2. There are 16 residues in the CDR3. Germline CDR1 and CDR2: LGHNA and YNFKEQ. V dropped 2 bases and J dropped 7; count of bases not matched to a gene: 8. CDR3 sequence (DNA): TGTGCCAGCAGCCAAAAGACTAGCGGGGGGCCTCAAGAGCAGTACTTC. Translating gives CASSQKTSGGPQEQYF.

The chain combines TRBV5-1 with TRBJ2-3; 7 bases match TRBD1. The J segment lost 4 bases and the V segment lost 4 bases, leaving 15 bases of the junction unmatched. This CDR3 spans 17 amino acids. CDR1 is SGHRS, CDR2 YFSETQ, per germline. CDR3 in DNA: TGCGCCAGCAGCCCCGAGGGGTTACAGGGGTCGGCAGATACGCAGTATTTT. Translating gives CASSPEGLQGSADTQYF.

The rearrangement joins TRBV5-1 to TRBJ2-3, with TRBD2 identical over 9 bases. V was pared by 3 bases and J by 4 bases, with 3 bases of the junction left unmatched. CDR3 length: 14 residues. The germline V gene has CDR1 SGHRS and CDR2 YFSETQ. The CDR3 DNA reads TGCGCCAGCAGCTCTATAGCGGGAGCAGATACGCAGTATTTT. It specifies CASSSIAGADTQYF.